This entry describes one TCR beta chain. This sample was taken from a study of CD8 T cells in Susac syndrome. RNA totalling about 0.45 to 1 ug underwent reverse transcription with random hexamers. From the immunoSEQ multiplex PCR reads, TCRdb called clonotypes with MiXCR, one entry per CDR3 protein. The table lists under 250,000 distinct CDR3 sequences, approximately 92% of them singletons. V lost 3 bases to trimming and J lost 1 base, with 8 bases between them. Germline V lookup: CDR1 SQVTM, CDR2 ANQGSEA. This CDR3 spans 13 amino acids. The sequence came from a human donor with multiple sclerosis. Sequencing was carried out using CD4+ T cells from PBMCs. The V gene is TRBV29-1, the J gene TRBJ2-3; no reliable D call. Here the CDR3 DNA reads TGCAGCGTTGAGGAGTTAGGCACAGATACGCAGTATTTT. Its translation is CSVEELGTDTQYF.